A selection of T cell receptor beta chains follows, all from one sample in a study of T cell responses to AZD1222 COVID-19 vaccine. Clones were read by immunoSEQ multiplex PCR, and TCRdb kept only the in-frame ones, dropping some. Of over 100,000 clones in the sample, 85% to 90% were seen once. The sample here was peripheral blood, taken on day 0 of AZD1222 vaccination. These receptors were collected from an adult in good health. Both conserved end residues are part of each CDR3. D genes are given only for firm matches. Size tells how often a clone was seen (once, few, many) or the class of an expanded clone, and some rows leave it out.

d_call: .
v_call: TRBV28
j_call: TRBJ2-1
clone_size: .
cdr3_nt: TGTGCCAGCAGTTCGCGGGGGAGGGGGAATGAGCAGTTCTTC
cdr3_aa: CASSSRGRGNEQFF

d_call: .
v_call: TRBV28
j_call: TRBJ1-5
clone_size: .
cdr3_nt: TGTGCCAGCACCCGCACAGGCGGACCTAGCAATCAGCCCCAGCATTTT
cdr3_aa: CASTRTGGPSNQPQHF

d_call: .
v_call: TRBV27
j_call: TRBJ2-1
clone_size: .
cdr3_nt: TGTGCCAGCAGTTTGGGGGAGGCAAGCTCCTACAATGAGCAGTTCTTC
cdr3_aa: CASSLGEASSYNEQFF

d_call: .
v_call: TRBV15
j_call: TRBJ1-1
clone_size: .
cdr3_nt: TGTGCCACCAGCAGAGATATTGGGGCAAACACTGAAGCTTTCTTT
cdr3_aa: CATSRDIGANTEAFF

d_call: .
v_call: TRBV7-9
j_call: TRBJ1-4
clone_size: few
cdr3_nt: TGTGCCAGCAGCACACGGGGGGCGGGCGAAAAACTGTTTTTT
cdr3_aa: CASSTRGAGEKLFF

d_call: .
v_call: TRBV7-8
j_call: TRBJ1-5
clone_size: .
cdr3_nt: TGTGCCAGCACCCCCCGCGGGGGAATAAATCAGCCCCAGCATTTT
cdr3_aa: CASTPRGGINQPQHF

d_call: TRBD1
v_call: TRBV4-2
j_call: TRBJ2-7
clone_size: .
cdr3_nt: TGTGCCAGCAGCCAACCCGGGACAGACTACGAGCAGTACTTC
cdr3_aa: CASSQPGTDYEQYF

d_call: .
v_call: TRBV7-3
j_call: TRBJ2-1
clone_size: .
cdr3_nt: TGTGCCAGCAGCCAAAGTCAAATCCTAAAGGGTAATGAGCAGTTCTTC
cdr3_aa: CASSQSQILKGNEQFF

d_call: .
v_call: TRBV11-2
j_call: TRBJ2-1
clone_size: .
cdr3_nt: TGTGCCAGCAGCCCCGGTCTAGCAGAAGGGAATGAGCAGTTCTTC
cdr3_aa: CASSPGLAEGNEQFF

d_call: .
v_call: TRBV10-3
j_call: TRBJ2-1
clone_size: .
cdr3_nt: TGTGCCATCAGTGAGTCGATGTCGAAAGGGATGGGCAATGAGCAGTTCTTC
cdr3_aa: CAISESMSKGMGNEQFF

d_call: TRBD1
v_call: TRBV6-2/TRBV6-3
j_call: TRBJ1-1
clone_size: .
cdr3_nt: TGTGCCAGCAGCCATACGGACAGGGGGAACACTGAAGCTTTCTTT
cdr3_aa: CASSHTDRGNTEAFF

d_call: .
v_call: TRBV9
j_call: TRBJ2-3
clone_size: .
cdr3_nt: TGTGCCAGCAGAGATCCCAGCAGCGGACCCCGCACAGATACGCAGTATTTT
cdr3_aa: CASRDPSSGPRTDTQYF

d_call: TRBD1
v_call: TRBV3-1/TRBV3-2
j_call: TRBJ2-2
clone_size: .
cdr3_nt: TGTGCCAGCAGAGTGACAGGGACCGGGGAGCTGTTTTTT
cdr3_aa: CASRVTGTGELFF

d_call: .
v_call: TRBV14
j_call: TRBJ2-1
clone_size: .
cdr3_nt: TGTGCCAGCAGCCCCAGGGTTGGAAATGAGCAGTTCTTC
cdr3_aa: CASSPRVGNEQFF

d_call: .
v_call: TRBV5-1
j_call: TRBJ2-1
clone_size: .
cdr3_nt: TGCGCCAGCAGCTTTACCTACAACAATGAGCAGTTCTTC
cdr3_aa: CASSFTYNNEQFF

d_call: .
v_call: TRBV7-8
j_call: TRBJ2-1
clone_size: once
cdr3_nt: TGTGCCAGCAGCTTAGATAGCGGCTACAATGAGCAGTTCTTC
cdr3_aa: CASSLDSGYNEQFF

d_call: .
v_call: TRBV2
j_call: TRBJ2-7
clone_size: .
cdr3_nt: TGTGCCAGCAGTGAAGCCCAGGGGGGCGAGCAGTACTTC
cdr3_aa: CASSEAQGGEQYF

d_call: .
v_call: TRBV18
j_call: TRBJ2-3
clone_size: .
cdr3_nt: TGTGCCAGCTCAATTCTAGAGAGTGATACGCAGTATTTT
cdr3_aa: CASSILESDTQYF

d_call: .
v_call: TRBV14
j_call: TRBJ2-5
clone_size: .
cdr3_nt: TGTGCCAGCAGCCAAGATTCGCCGGACGTTCGAAAAGGGAAAGAGACCCAGTACTTC
cdr3_aa: CASSQDSPDVRKGKETQYF

d_call: .
v_call: TRBV7-9
j_call: TRBJ2-1
clone_size: .
cdr3_nt: TGTGCCAGCAGCTTAGTCGGGGGTGGGGAGCAGTTCTTC
cdr3_aa: CASSLVGGGEQFF

d_call: TRBD1
v_call: TRBV27
j_call: TRBJ1-2
clone_size: .
cdr3_nt: TGTGCCAGCAGTCCGACTCGACAGGGGCACTATGGCTACACCTTC
cdr3_aa: CASSPTRQGHYGYTF

d_call: TRBD1
v_call: TRBV5-1
j_call: TRBJ2-5
clone_size: .
cdr3_nt: TGCGCCAGCAGCTCCGGACAGGGGATTCAAGAGACCCAGTACTTC
cdr3_aa: CASSSGQGIQETQYF

d_call: TRBD1
v_call: TRBV2
j_call: TRBJ2-1
clone_size: .
cdr3_nt: TGTGCCAGCAGTAGGCAGGGGGCGCCGTACAATGAGCAGTTCTTC
cdr3_aa: CASSRQGAPYNEQFF

d_call: .
v_call: TRBV4-3
j_call: TRBJ1-5
clone_size: .
cdr3_nt: TGCGCCAGCAGCCAAGATTCCCGTCAGCCCCAGCATTTT
cdr3_aa: CASSQDSRQPQHF

d_call: .
v_call: TRBV19
j_call: TRBJ1-1
clone_size: .
cdr3_nt: TGTGCCTCCAACACGGGGAGGGCAGAAAGGACTGAAGCTTTCTTT
cdr3_aa: CASNTGRAERTEAFF

d_call: .
v_call: TRBV7-3
j_call: TRBJ2-3
clone_size: few
cdr3_nt: TGTGCCAGCAGCTTAGACGATACGCAGTATTTT
cdr3_aa: CASSLDDTQYF

d_call: .
v_call: TRBV30
j_call: TRBJ1-1
clone_size: .
cdr3_nt: TGTGCCTGGAGTGTAGGGGTTAGCACTGAAGCTTTCTTT
cdr3_aa: CAWSVGVSTEAFF